What follows describes a single T cell receptor (beta chain). Its antigen is currently unknown. This sample stems from a study of beta chain features in type 1 diabetes. Per germline, CDR1 SGHTA and CDR2 FQGNSA. The CDR3 is made up of 13 amino acids. Trimming removed 5 bases from V and 6 bases from J, with 11 bases in between. The study reverse transcribed the entire isolated RNA, so it sequenced expressed TCRB transcripts. The repertoire was sequenced with immunoSEQ multiplex PCR; TCRdb's copy has only in-frame clones and lacks some. Among 680,000 or so clones listed, 10% to 15% were seen once. Study-wide points: Shortening that was moderate but significant affected the TCRB CDR3s of Type 1 diabetes patients in all four CD4+ subsets.

The sequencing sample was made of naive CD4+ T cells from blood. V usage is TRBV7-2 and J usage is TRBJ2-1; perhaps TRBD2 as D (7 bases). The TCR originated in a man between 18 and 29 years old with type 1 diabetes. CDR3 sequence reads: CASSPGGFNEQFF. The CDR3 DNA reads as TGTGCCAGCAGCCCGGGGGGCTTCAATGAGCAGTTCTTC.